These 14 T cell receptor beta chains were sequenced from one sample in a study of T-cell memory formation after mild COVID-19. TCRdb recomputed calls from the 5' RACE reads with MiXCR, one row per CDR3 protein. The sample yields 450,000 to 700,000 distinct CDR3 sequences, roughly 18% seen once. The source material was PBMCs or a T cell subset sorted from them (not recorded which). The receptors shown here come from an adult woman who had mild COVID-19 (a few samples of this study predate the infection). Cell type and time point are not known.

V and J are TRBV10-3 and TRBJ1-2, with D tentatively TRBD1 (6 bases). The CDR3 spans 14 residues. CDR1 is ENHRY, CDR2 SYGVKD, per germline. V lost 4 bases and J 3 bases, leaving 12 bases between the germline ends. The CDR3 is CAISARGQHYGYTF. As DNA, the CDR3 is TGTGCCATCAGTGCCCGGGGGCAGCACTATGGCTACACCTTC.

This sequence joins TRBV4-1 and TRBJ2-1, with D perhaps being TRBD1 or TRBD2 (6 bases each). With 4 bases removed from V and 4 bases from J, the gap between germline ends came to 17 bases. The CDR3 loop spans 16 amino acids. Germline V CDR1 and CDR2: MGHRA, YSYEKL. CDR3 DNA: TGCGCCAGCAGCCTACTTAGCGGAAGGGGGTACAATGAGCAGTTCTTC. It codes for CASSLLSGRGYNEQFF.

The V call is TRBV18, the J call TRBJ1-2; D uncertain. Trimming left V 3 bases short and J 6 bases short, with 11 bases between. Germline lookup yields CDR1 KGHSH and CDR2 LQKENI. The CDR3 contains 13 residues. CDR3 DNA sequence: TGTGCCAGCTCACCCCAGCCGGAAGATGGCTACACCTTC. This sequence encodes CASSPQPEDGYTF.

The chain employs TRBV12-3 or TRBV12-4 and TRBJ2-1, with 13 bases that match TRBD2. With 5 bases clipped from V and 1 base from J, the junction kept 11 bases outside the gene matches. This CDR3 has 19 amino acids. The CDR3 DNA sequence: TGTGCCAGCAGTCCGCAAGGACTAGCGGGGGTCCCATCCTACAATGAGCAGTTCTTC. Its protein is CASSPQGLAGVPSYNEQFF.

V and J are TRBV24-1 and TRBJ2-2; 7 positions agree with TRBD1. Germline trimming cut 4 bases from V and 7 bases from J; bases unmatched to any gene: 5. CDR1 and CDR2 (germline): KGHDR, SFDVKD. The CDR3 covers 14 residues. The CDR3: CATSEPDRFGELFF. CDR3 bases: TGTGCCACCAGTGAGCCGGACAGGTTCGGGGAGCTGTTTTTT.

This clonotype was counted between two and nine times. The rearrangement uses TRBV3-1 and TRBJ1-1; tentative D call: TRBD1 (5 bases). The CDR3 covers 13 residues. Trimming left V 3 bases short and J 4 bases short, with 9 bases between. Looked up from germline, CDR1 is LGHDT and CDR2 is YNNKEL (reference sequence). The CDR3 sequence is CASSQSGATEAFF. CDR3 sequence (DNA): TGTGCCAGCAGCCAGTCTGGGGCCACTGAAGCTTTCTTT.

This clonotype was observed a few times. The rearrangement joins TRBV5-4 to TRBJ2-1; D is perhaps TRBD1 (6 bases). V lost 5 bases and J 6 bases, leaving 12 bases between the germline ends. Germline CDR1 reads SGHNT; CDR2 reads YYREEE (reference sequence). There are 13 residues in the CDR3. Here the CDR3 reads CASSSQGSNEQFF. The CDR3 region has the DNA TGTGCCAGCAGTTCTCAGGGGAGCAATGAGCAGTTCTTC.

The V and J genes are TRBV5-8 and TRBJ2-4; D gene uncertain. The CDR3 is 15 amino acids. V was trimmed by 0 bases and J by 7 bases, leaving 14 bases between them. Germline CDR1 is SGHTS and CDR2 is YDEGEE. The CDR3 loop is CASSLGAVTFNIQYF. CDR3 bases: TGTGCCAGCAGCTTGGGGGCGGTAACCTTCAACATTCAGTACTTC. The full variable domain, with the rest looked up from reference TRBV5-8 and TRBJ2-4, is EAGVTQSPTHLIKTRGQQATLRCSPISGHTSVYWYQQALGLGLQFLLWYDEGEERNRGNFPPRFSGRQFPNYSSELNVNALELEDSALYLCASSLGAVTFNIQYFGAGTRLSVL.

This clonotype came up a few times. The chain joins TRBV9 to TRBJ2-7; a weak D match, TRBD1 (6 bases). The CDR3 spans 15 residues. V dropped 3 bases and J dropped 2 bases, with 15 bases sitting between them. Germline CDR1 is SGDLS and CDR2 is YYNGEE. The CDR3 DNA reads TGTGCCAGCAGCGCCGGGACAAACCTAGCCTACGAGCAGTACTTC. This translates into CASSAGTNLAYEQYF.

The chain carries TRBV7-8 and TRBJ1-5, with D hard to call. CDR3 size: 12 residues. Per the germline V gene, CDR1 is SGHVS and CDR2 is FQNEAQ. V lost 3 bases and J lost 7, with 7 bases in between. This CDR3 reads CASSLAQQPQHF. The CDR3 nucleotides are TGTGCCAGCAGCTTGGCACAGCAGCCCCAGCATTTT.

This clonotype was found many times. This chain links TRBV7-2 with TRBJ2-1; 10 bases are shared with TRBD2. Unmatched junction bases numbered 14, after V lost 5 bases and J lost 16 bases. The CDR3 covers 14 residues. The germline V gene has CDR1 SGHTA and CDR2 FQGNSA. CDR3 loop: CASSREIAGGKGFF. The CDR3 nucleotides are TGTGCCAGCAGCCGAGAAATAGCGGGAGGAAAGGGATTCTTC. Full variable domain (missing parts from reference TRBV7-2 and TRBJ2-1): GAGVSQSPSNKVTEKGKDVELRCDPISGHTALYWYRQSLGQGLEFLIYFQGNSAPDKSGLPSDRFSAERTGGSVSTLTIQRTQQEDSAVYLCASSREIAGGKGFFGPGTRLTVL.

The rearrangement joins TRBV21-1 to TRBJ2-7; TRBD1 is the table's D call, not checked against the DNA. TRBV21-1 is shown as a pseudogene. There are 16 residues in the CDR3. For the CDR3, the DNA is TGTGCCAGCAGCAAAGTGGCCCGGGACAGGGGTTACGAGCAGTACTTC. It encodes CASSKVARDRGYEQYF.

Many counts were recorded for this clonotype. The rearrangement joins TRBV7-7 to TRBJ2-3, with TRBD2 as a possible D gene (6 bases). The CDR3 is made up of 12 amino acids. In germline, CDR1 is SSHAT, CDR2 FNYEAQ (reference sequence). CDR3: CAVADSTDTQYF. The CDR3 DNA is TGTGCTGTAGCGGATAGCACAGATACGCAGTATTTT.

This sequence joins TRBV16 and TRBJ2-7; D tentatively reads TRBD1 or TRBD2 (5 bases each). Germline V lookup: CDR1 KGHSY, CDR2 FQNENV. There are 15 residues in the CDR3. V was pared by 0 bases and J by 3 bases, with 12 bases between. The CDR3 sequence is CASSQSKGRNYEQYF. The CDR3 DNA reads TGTGCCAGCAGCCAATCGAAGGGACGGAACTACGAGCAGTACTTC.